This T cell receptor (beta chain) came from a study of blood T cell repertoires in COVID-19. Method: immunoSEQ multiplex PCR; TCRdb's copy keeps in-frame clones and lacks some. The data hold about 95,000 clones, with around nine tenths observed a single time. The CDR3 has 16 amino acids. The germline V gene has CDR1 SGHDN and CDR2 FVKESK. J gave up 1 base and V 1 base, and 5 bases lay outside the gene matches. The clonotype originates from a woman aged 50 to 60 in a cohort sampled during active COVID-19. Sequences were obtained from peripheral blood. The gene calls are TRBV14 and TRBJ1-1, with 8 bases that match TRBD1. Written as DNA, the CDR3 is TGTGCCAGCAGCCAAGGGACCCAGGGGGCGAACACTGAAGCTTTCTTT. Translated, it gives CASSQGTQGANTEAFF.